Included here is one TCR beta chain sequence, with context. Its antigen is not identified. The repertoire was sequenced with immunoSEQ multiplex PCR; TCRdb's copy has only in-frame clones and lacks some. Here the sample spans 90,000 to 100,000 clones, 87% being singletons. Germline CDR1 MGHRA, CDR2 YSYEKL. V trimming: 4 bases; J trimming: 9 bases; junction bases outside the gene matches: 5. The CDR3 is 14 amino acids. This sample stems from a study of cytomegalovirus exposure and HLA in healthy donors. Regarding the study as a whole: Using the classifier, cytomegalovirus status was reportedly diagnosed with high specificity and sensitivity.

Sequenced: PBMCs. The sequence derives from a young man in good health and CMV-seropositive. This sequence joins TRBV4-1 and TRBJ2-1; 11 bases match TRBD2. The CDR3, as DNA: TGCGCCAGCAGCCCTAGACTAGCGGGATCTGAGCAGTTCTTC. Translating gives CASSPRLAGSEQFF.